These 27 T cell receptor beta chains were sequenced from one sample in a study of shared clonotypes between healthy human individuals. CD45RO negativity and positive selection for CCR7 defined naive CD8 cells, a population that excluded terminally differentiated effector memory CD45RA+ cells. Assay: immunoSEQ multiplex PCR; the TCRdb copy retains only in-frame clones and omits some. The profile shows some 2 million clones, about 95% of them singletons. Sequencing was done on a sample of naive CD8+ T cells sorted from blood. The receptors were gathered from a man younger than 35 in good health.

The V and J genes are TRBV6-4 and TRBJ2-1, with D perhaps TRBD1 (6 bases). The germline gives CDR1 MRHNA, CDR2 SNTAGT. V was clipped by 0 bases and J by 2 bases, with 23 bases between them. The CDR3 loop spans 20 amino acids. The CDR3 DNA reads TGTGCCAGCAGTGACTCGACGGGACAAATTACGGGACCACCCTACAATGAGCAGTTCTTC. This codes for CASSDSTGQITGPPYNEQFF.

The chain combines TRBV9 with TRBJ1-2; TRBD1 agrees at 9 bases. There are 15 residues in the CDR3. Germline assignment: CDR1 SGDLS and CDR2 YYNGEE. Trimming removed 3 bases from V and 0 bases from J; junction bases left unmatched: 3. DNA for the CDR3: TGTGCCAGCAGCGCTAGGACAGGGGCTAACTATGGCTACACCTTC. Translating gives CASSARTGANYGYTF. The full variable domain, completed using reference TRBV9 and TRBJ1-2, is DSGVTQTPKHLITATGQRVTLRCSPRSGDLSVYWYQQSLDQGLQFLIQYYNGEERAKGNILERFSAQQFPDLHSELNLSSLELGDSALYFCASSARTGANYGYTFGSGTRLTVV.

Written as DNA, the CDR3 is TGCAGCGTTGAAGTTACGAAGTACCAAGAGACCCAGTACTTC. It translates to CSVEVTKYQETQYF. V usage is TRBV29-1 and J usage is TRBJ2-5; D not resolved. CDR1 is SQVTM and CDR2 is ANQGSEA in the germline V gene. Trimming took off 1 base at V and 0 bases at J, with 9 bases between the two ends. The CDR3 contains 14 residues.

Turning to this clone: This CDR3 is also generated by other DNA sequences in the sample. The chain employs TRBV11-2 and TRBJ2-7; TRBD1 matches at 9 bases. CDR3 size: 13 residues. Trimming removed 4 bases from V and 4 bases from J; junction bases left unmatched: 2. The germline CDR1 and CDR2 sequences are SGHAT and FQNNGV. The chain's CDR3 is CASSWDREYEQYF. As DNA, the CDR3 is TGTGCCAGCAGCTGGGACAGGGAGTACGAGCAGTACTTC.

V and J are TRBV14 and TRBJ2-1; D may be TRBD2 (8 bases). CDR1 is SGHDN, CDR2 FVKESK, per germline. There are 14 residues in the CDR3. With 4 bases removed from V and 6 bases from J, the gap between germline ends came to 13 bases. The CDR3 DNA reads TGTGCCAGCAGCCTGACAGGGACTAGCAATGAGCAGTTCTTC. Residues: CASSLTGTSNEQFF.

Concerning this clone itself: This CDR3 is also generated by other DNA sequences in the sample. In DNA form, the CDR3 reads TGTGCCAGCAGCCCCGGTGGGGGCCTCTACGAGCAGTACTTC. Translation gives CASSPGGGLYEQYF. The chain uses TRBV9 and TRBJ2-7, with D maybe TRBD1 (6 bases). The CDR3 contains 14 residues. Germline values: CDR1 SGDLS, CDR2 YYNGEE. V gave up 4 bases and J gave up 3 bases, with 14 bases separating them.

Worth noting for this clone: This specimen includes other DNA sequences encoding the same CDR3. J is TRBJ1-3 and V is TRBV4-1, with D unclear. The V gene's germline CDR1 is MGHRA and CDR2 YSYEKL. Trimming stripped 0 bases from V and 2 bases from J, with 8 bases between. The CDR3 sequence is 15 residues long. The CDR3 DNA sequence: TGCGCCAGCAGCCAAGATCCGGGAACTGGAAACACCATATATTTT. The encoded protein is CASSQDPGTGNTIYF.

V gene TRBV29-1 combines with J gene TRBJ1-2; D may be TRBD1 (5 bases). CDR1 and CDR2 (germline): SQVTM, ANQGSEA. The CDR3 has 13 residues. V lost 1 base, J lost 3 bases, and 9 bases lay in between. CDR3 nucleotide sequence: TGCAGCGTTGAAGGGGGCAGGTACTATGGCTACACCTTC. It yields the protein CSVEGGRYYGYTF.

The rearrangement joins TRBV5-1 to TRBJ2-7; the match to TRBD1 covers 12 bases. Unmatched junction bases numbered 6, after V lost 0 bases and J lost 2 bases. CDR1 is SGHRS and CDR2 is YFSETQ in the germline V gene. The length of the CDR3 is 17 residues. The CDR3 nucleotides are TGCGCCAGCAGCTTGGCACGGGACAGGGGGCCCGCCTACGAGCAGTACTTC. Amino acids: CASSLARDRGPAYEQYF.

CDR3 in amino acids: CASGSLGGRETQYF. For the CDR3, the DNA is TGTGCTAGTGGTAGCCTAGGGGGCCGGGAGACCCAGTACTTC. The chain uses TRBV12-5 and TRBJ2-5, with 7 bases fitting TRBD1. This CDR3 region has 14 residues. The V segment lost 5 bases and the J segment 5 bases; nucleotides outside the gene matches: 8. CDR1 is LGHNT, CDR2 FRNRAP, per germline.

The V call is TRBV29-1, the J call TRBJ2-7; D not certain. V shed 4 bases and J shed 2 bases, with 15 bases lying between them. The length of the CDR3 is 14 residues. The V gene's germline CDR1 is SQVTM and CDR2 ANQGSEA. The CDR3 region has the DNA TGCAGCGTTGCGGTGCAAGTTTTCCCCTACGAGCAGTACTTC. This translates into CSVAVQVFPYEQYF.

The chain employs TRBV4-1 and TRBJ2-5; D ambiguous. Looked up from germline, CDR1 is MGHRA and CDR2 is YSYEKL. This CDR3 contains 14 residues. The V end lost 2 bases, the J end lost 5 bases, and 12 bases lay between the germline ends. CDR3 sequence: CASSQFTPRETQYF. Here the CDR3 DNA reads TGCGCCAGCAGCCAATTCACTCCCAGGGAGACCCAGTACTTC.

V is TRBV11-3 and J is TRBJ2-1, with D possibly being TRBD1 (6 bases). V shed 3 bases and J shed 9 bases, with 18 bases lying between them. Germline assignment: CDR1 SGHNT and CDR2 YENEEA. The CDR3 totals 15 residues. CDR3 sequence (DNA): TGTGCCAGCAGCTTTTTTATGGGGGCCGTCGGTGAGCAGTTCTTC. Translating gives CASSFFMGAVGEQFF. The full variable domain, in which reference TRBV11-3 and TRBJ2-1 provide the parts outside the CDR3, is EAGVVQSPRYKIIEKKQPVAFWCNPISGHNTLYWYLQNLGQGPELLIRYENEEAVDDSQLPKDRFSAERLKGVDSTLKIQPAELGDSAVYLCASSFFMGAVGEQFFGPGTRLTVL.

This clone was observed once. V usage is TRBV11-2 and J usage is TRBJ2-3; no firm D call. CDR3 length equals 15 residues. V was trimmed by 7 bases and J by 6 bases, leaving 20 bases between them. Germline V lookup: CDR1 SGHAT, CDR2 FQNNGV. The CDR3 sequence is CASTLGWGQDDTQYF. CDR3 DNA: TGTGCCAGCACCCTGGGTTGGGGTCAAGACGATACGCAGTATTTT.

The chain recombines TRBV4-3 with TRBJ2-7; TRBD1 matches 9 bases. CDR1 and CDR2 (germline): LGHNA, YSLEER. This CDR3 spans 15 amino acids. The junction had 7 bases not matched to a gene; V was cut back by 0 bases and J by 7 bases. CDR3 nucleotides: TGCGCCAGCAGCCAAGATAGGGACAGGGTGTGGGAGCAGTACTTC. Translation: CASSQDRDRVWEQYF.

In regard to this clone: This CDR3 is also generated by other DNA sequences in the sample. This chain connects TRBV30 to TRBJ2-3; 10 positions match TRBD2. V dropped 0 bases and J dropped 1; count of bases not matched to a gene: 1. This CDR3 region has 15 residues. Germline V gene data show CDR1 as GTSNPN and CDR2 as SVGIG (reference sequence). The CDR3 DNA follows: TGTGCCTGGAGTGTTGGGACTAGCGGCACAGATACGCAGTATTTT. Its translation is CAWSVGTSGTDTQYF.

This rearrangement joins TRBV28 to TRBJ1-1, with D unclear. Trimming took off 5 bases at V and 4 bases at J, with 14 bases between the two ends. The CDR3 loop spans 14 amino acids. Germline V gene sequence: CDR1 MDHEN, CDR2 SYDVKM. Here the CDR3 reads CASSLALEGTEAFF. CDR3 nucleotides: TGTGCCAGCAGTCTCGCTTTGGAAGGCACTGAAGCTTTCTTT.

V gene TRBV7-2 combines with J gene TRBJ1-3; 10 bases fit TRBD1. The germline V gene has CDR1 SGHTA and CDR2 FQGNSA. CDR3 size: 14 residues. V shed 6 bases and J 8 bases; nucleotides not matched to a gene: 7. The CDR3 sequence is CASRAGQGVYTIYF. CDR3 DNA: TGTGCCAGCAGGGCAGGACAGGGGGTTTACACCATATATTTT.

The rearrangement links TRBV19 to TRBJ2-7; perhaps TRBD1 as D (5 bases). Trimming shortened V by 1 base and J by 0 bases, and 7 bases separated the two germline ends. This CDR3 has 14 residues. Germline V gives CDR1 LNHDA, CDR2 SQIVND (reference sequence). The CDR3 spells CASSIGDSSYEQYF. CDR3 sequence (DNA): TGTGCCAGTAGTATAGGCGACAGCTCCTACGAGCAGTACTTC.

This clone was recorded once. This chain uses TRBV4-1 with TRBJ1-6; D is undetermined. The CDR3 is 15 residues long. CDR1 and CDR2 (germline): MGHRA, YSYEKL. V was pared by 2 bases and J by 7 bases, with 12 bases between. The CDR3 loop reads CASSQFIDGNSPLHF. CDR3 nucleotides: TGCGCCAGCAGCCAATTTATTGACGGGAATTCACCCCTCCACTTT.

The chain uses TRBV4-3 and TRBJ1-2; D perhaps matches TRBD1 (5 bases). CDR1 is LGHNA, CDR2 YSLEER, per germline. Between the trimmed V and J ends, which lost 0 bases and 3 bases, there was a span of 14 bases. CDR3 length: 16 amino acids. The CDR3 sequence: CASSQDDGGLDYGYTF. CDR3 DNA sequence: TGCGCCAGCAGCCAAGATGACGGGGGTTTAGACTATGGCTACACCTTC.

The J gene is TRBJ2-1, the V gene TRBV27; 10 bases match TRBD2. The CDR3 has 15 residues. V lost 5 bases to trimming and J lost 5 bases; unmatched junction nucleotides: 6. From germline, CDR1 is MNHEY and CDR2 SMNVEV (reference sequence). The CDR3 spells CASSLAGEGNNEQFF. CDR3 nucleotide sequence: TGTGCCAGCAGTCTAGCGGGAGAGGGGAACAATGAGCAGTTCTTC.

The chain uses TRBV5-1 and TRBJ2-3; either TRBD1 or TRBD2 may fit D (6 bases each). V shed 6 bases and J shed 2 bases, with 13 bases lying between them. Germline CDR1 reads SGHRS; CDR2 reads YFSETQ. This CDR3 contains 14 residues. The CDR3 is CASMEGGFTDTQYF. For the CDR3, the DNA is TGCGCCAGCATGGAGGGGGGTTTCACAGATACGCAGTATTTT.

This chain uses TRBV6-5 with TRBJ2-7; D is undetermined. This CDR3 is built from 14 residues. In germline, CDR1 is MNHEY, CDR2 SVGAGI. Trimming left V 7 bases short and J 0 bases short, with 13 bases between. The DNA for the CDR3 is TGTGCCAGCACGCGCTCAAAAAGCTCCTACGAGCAGTACTTC. It codes for CASTRSKSSYEQYF.

The chain links TRBV27 to TRBJ1-6; D may be TRBD1 (6 bases). In germline, CDR1 is MNHEY, CDR2 SMNVEV (reference sequence). V was pared by 5 bases and J by 10 bases, with 15 bases between. The CDR3 runs 14 residues. CDR3 in DNA: TGTGCCAGCAGTCCCGGGACACTCGGGTCACCCCTCCACTTT. This codes for CASSPGTLGSPLHF.

This chain links TRBV7-2 with TRBJ2-7; D may match TRBD1 or TRBD2 (8 bases each). With 2 bases removed from V and 4 bases from J, the gap between germline ends came to 18 bases. The CDR3 totals 16 residues. Per the germline V gene, CDR1 is SGHTA and CDR2 is FQGNSA. The CDR3 here is CASSLTRGLAGYEQYF. The CDR3 coding sequence is TGTGCCAGCAGCTTAACCAGGGGGCTAGCGGGTTACGAGCAGTACTTC.

The rearrangement links TRBV9 to TRBJ2-3; 9 positions match TRBD2. Germline trimming cut 4 bases from V and 4 bases from J; bases unmatched to any gene: 13. The CDR3 runs to 17 residues. The germline V gene has CDR1 SGDLS and CDR2 YYNGEE. The CDR3 region has the DNA TGTGCCAGCAGCCCCGGGCATGCGGGAGGGCCATCAGATACGCAGTATTTT. The encoded protein is CASSPGHAGGPSDTQYF.